What follows describes a single T cell receptor (beta chain). The antigen is unknown. This specimen comes from a study of CD8 T cells in ankylosing spondylitis. Study-level points and caveats: The disease-linked clones had a CD8+ phenotype and low blood frequencies. From matched ankylosing spondylitis synovial fluid, disease-linked clones were reportedly recovered at significantly enriched levels.

Each CDR3 protein gets one entry after TCRdb re-called the 5' RACE reads with MiXCR. The repertoire holds 340,000 or so distinct CDR3 sequences, about 14% seen once, with 0.9% to 1.2% in the top ten. Sequencing was performed on blood, either unsorted or a sorted T cell fraction (not recorded which). This TCR was sampled from a male donor with ankylosing spondylitis or in good health (not recorded which).

CDR3 loop: CAWTSDRGGYGYTF. The CDR3 nucleotides read TGTGCCTGGACCTCGGACAGGGGCGGGTATGGCTACACCTTC. The chain links TRBV30 to TRBJ1-2; 9 bases are shared with TRBD1. Losses at the gene ends were 4 bases for V and 5 bases for J; bases not matched to a gene: 8. This CDR3 contains 14 residues. The V gene's germline CDR1 is GTSNPN and CDR2 SVGIG (reference sequence). Looking up the rest from reference TRBV30 and TRBJ1-2 gives the full variable domain: SQTIHQWPATLVQPVGSPLSLECTVEGTSNPNLYWYRQAAGRGLQLLFYSVGIGQISSEVPQNLSASRPQDRQFILSSKKLLLSDSGFYLCAWTSDRGGYGYTFGSGTRLTVV.